The 3 T cell receptor beta chains below come from one sample, sequenced in a study of T-cell reconstitution after alpha-beta-depleted transplantation in children. Library preparation (for TCRbeta) was performed with unique molecular identifiers. TCRdb passed the PCR reads through MiXCR, listing each CDR3 protein once. Here the sample spans 350,000 to 450,000 distinct CDR3 sequences, about an eighth being singletons. The sequencing here drew on PBMCs, taken from the stem cell graft. Source of these receptors: a human donor who donated a stem cell graft to a child with Fanconi anemia.

The chain links TRBV6-5 to TRBJ1-2; D might be TRBD1 (5 bases). Germline values: CDR1 MNHEY, CDR2 SVGAGI. The CDR3 runs to 15 residues. V lost 4 bases, J lost 4 bases, and 16 bases lay in between. CDR3 nucleotides: TGTGCCAGCAGTTCTTCCACCGGGACGCCCTATGGCTACACCTTC. Translated, it gives CASSSSTGTPYGYTF.

This clonotype was counted many times. V is TRBV14 and J is TRBJ2-1; tentatively, D is TRBD2 (6 bases). V shed 0 bases and J shed 14 bases, with 17 bases lying between them. The length of the CDR3 is 14 residues. Per germline, CDR1 SGHDN and CDR2 FVKESK. The CDR3 region has the DNA TGTGCCAGCAGCCAAGATCTGGGACTTGGGCCGAAGTTCTTC. Translation: CASSQDLGLGPKFF.

The table lists this clonotype with a few counts. The chain has TRBV20-1 and TRBJ2-2; tentative D call: TRBD1 (6 bases). This CDR3 region has 14 residues. Trimming took 4 bases from V and 5 from J, leaving 14 bases between them. Germline CDR1 DFQATT, CDR2 SNEGSKA (reference sequence). Written as DNA, the CDR3 is TGCAGTGCTAAGACAGGTTTAGGGACCGGGGAGCTGTTTTTT. Protein sequence: CSAKTGLGTGELFF.